This entry describes one TCR beta chain. The target antigen is unknown. These data come from a study of cytomegalovirus exposure and HLA in healthy donors. Study results and limitations: Most CMV-associated TCR beta chains appeared HLA-restricted in a later analysis.

Trimming took off 3 bases at V and 1 base at J, with 9 bases between the two ends. This CDR3 region has 13 residues. The germline CDR1 and CDR2 sequences are SQVTM and ANQGSEA. PCR primers comprised 60 Vbeta and 13 Jbeta primers. In the study's own analysis: Roughly 76 million unique TCR beta chains, some 9.9 million of them shared, were counted by a later analysis. Some clones are missing from TCRdb's copy, which holds only in-frame ones; the method was immunoSEQ multiplex PCR. V and J calls and clone size are those listed in that table; D and trimming were worked out from the DNA. The profile covers approximately 160,000 clones, with roughly 79% appearing a single time and roughly 1% taken by the ten largest.

This receptor was identified in a woman in her forties in good health and CMV-seronegative. Sequencing input: PBMCs. This sequence joins TRBV29-1 and TRBJ2-5; D not certain. In DNA form, the CDR3 reads TGCAGCGTTGAGCGATCGCCCCAAGAGACCCAGTACTTC. Residues: CSVERSPQETQYF. Drawing the rest from reference TRBV29-1 and TRBJ2-5, the complete variable domain is SAVISQKPSRDICQRGTSLTIQCQVDSQVTMMFWYRQQPGQSLTLIATANQGSEATYESGFVIDKFPISRPNLTFSTLTVSNMSPEDSSIYLCSVERSPQETQYFGPGTRLLVL.